This T cell receptor (beta chain) was captured by sequencing in a study of blood T cell repertoires in COVID-19. Study context: Both acute and convalescent COVID-19 samples were obtained from the United States, Italy and Spain. PBMCs, B-cell-depleted T cells, or T cells were the source of the cDNA or gDNA that made up the material.

Per the study methods: For nucleated cells, counts were estimated from reference gene primer amplification. Some clones are missing from TCRdb's copy, which holds only in-frame ones; the method was immunoSEQ multiplex PCR. V and J calls and clone size are given by that table; D and trimming were obtained from the DNA. The sample carries fewer than 85,000 clones, approximately 74% recorded once. Unmatched junction bases numbered 13, after V lost 3 bases and J lost 6 bases. From germline, CDR1 is DFQATT and CDR2 SNEGSKA (reference sequence). The CDR3 covers 15 residues. The sample was peripheral blood. The V gene is TRBV20-1, the J gene TRBJ1-2; 7 bases line up with TRBD1. This TCR derives from a human donor with acute or convalescent COVID-19. The donor label of this sample is uncertain. DNA for the CDR3: TGCAGTGCTAGTACGCTTAGGACAGGAGGGGATGGCTACACCTTC. Translation gives CSASTLRTGGDGYTF.